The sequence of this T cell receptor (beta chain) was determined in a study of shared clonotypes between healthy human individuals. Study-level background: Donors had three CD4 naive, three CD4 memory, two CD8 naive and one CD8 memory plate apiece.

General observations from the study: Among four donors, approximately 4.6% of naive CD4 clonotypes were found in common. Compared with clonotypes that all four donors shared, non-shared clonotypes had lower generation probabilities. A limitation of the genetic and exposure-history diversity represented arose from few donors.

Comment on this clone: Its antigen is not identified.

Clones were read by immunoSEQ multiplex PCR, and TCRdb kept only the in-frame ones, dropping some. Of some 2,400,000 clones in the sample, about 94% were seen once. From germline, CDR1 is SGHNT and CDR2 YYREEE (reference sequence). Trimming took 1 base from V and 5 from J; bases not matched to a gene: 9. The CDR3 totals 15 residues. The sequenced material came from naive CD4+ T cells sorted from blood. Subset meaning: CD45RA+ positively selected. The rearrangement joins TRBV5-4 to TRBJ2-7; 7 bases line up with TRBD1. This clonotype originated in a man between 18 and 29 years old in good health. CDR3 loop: CASSLPKGTANEQYF. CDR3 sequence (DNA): TGTGCCAGCAGCTTGCCCAAGGGGACAGCTAACGAGCAGTACTTC. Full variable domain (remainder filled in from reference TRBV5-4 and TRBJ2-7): ETGVTQSPTHLIKTRGQQVTLRCSSQSGHNTVSWYQQALGQGPQFIFQYYREEENGRGNFPPRFSGLQFPNYSSELNVNALELDDSALYLCASSLPKGTANEQYFGPGTRLTVT.